The 15 T cell receptor beta chains below come from one sample, sequenced in a study of T cell responses to AZD1222 COVID-19 vaccine. Generated by immunoSEQ multiplex PCR, the TCRdb table keeps only in-frame clones and is missing some. There are about 140,000 clones in the sample, with over 2% held by the top ten. Sequencing was carried out using peripheral blood. Receptor source: an adult in good health.

V is TRBV4-3 and J is TRBJ2-2; a weak D match, TRBD1 (5 bases). The germline V and J ends were trimmed by 0 bases and 6 bases, with 14 bases remaining between them. CDR1 and CDR2 (germline): LGHNA, YSLEER. The CDR3 has 16 residues. The CDR3, as DNA: TGCGCCAGCAGCCAAGATCGGCCAGGGTTAGCCGGGGAGCTGTTTTTT. Its protein product is CASSQDRPGLAGELFF.

The rearrangement uses TRBV15 and TRBJ2-5; 7 bases match TRBD2. The germline V gene has CDR1 LNHNV and CDR2 YYDKDF (reference sequence). The length of the CDR3 is 16 residues. J gave up 0 bases and V 2 bases, and 6 bases lay outside the gene matches. CDR3 sequence reads: CATSRFKRGYQETQYF. As DNA, the CDR3 is TGTGCCACCAGCAGATTCAAGCGGGGATACCAAGAGACCCAGTACTTC.

The chain recombines TRBV27 with TRBJ1-1; D perhaps matches TRBD1 (5 bases). Per the germline V gene, CDR1 is MNHEY and CDR2 is SMNVEV (reference sequence). The CDR3 totals 13 residues. V was clipped by 9 bases and J by 4 bases, with 15 bases between them. CDR3: CASSGGGGTEAFF. CDR3 nucleotide sequence: TGTGCCAGTTCCGGGGGGGGTGGCACTGAAGCTTTCTTT.

The chain is built from TRBV6-5 and TRBJ1-5; D is possibly TRBD1 (6 bases). V dropped 5 bases and J dropped 4 bases, with 15 bases sitting between them. This CDR3 has 15 amino acids. Germline lookup yields CDR1 MNHEY and CDR2 SVGAGI. The CDR3 DNA reads TGTGCCAGCAGTCCCCTCGTAGGGGGGAATCAGCCCCAGCATTTT. Protein sequence: CASSPLVGGNQPQHF.

The gene calls are TRBV30 and TRBJ1-6, with D unresolved. The CDR3 sequence is 13 residues long. Trimming took off 2 bases at V and 6 bases at J, with 8 bases between the two ends. In germline, CDR1 is GTSNPN, CDR2 SVGIG (reference sequence). The CDR3 nucleotides are TGTGCCTGGAGTATGGGCAGTAATTCACCCCTCCACTTT. It is translated as CAWSMGSNSPLHF.

Details on this clone: The junction differs from germline at one of its ends, possibly a read error. J is TRBJ1-2 and V is TRBV6-1; D call uncertain. CDR3 length: 15 residues. Germline V gives CDR1 MNHNS, CDR2 SASEGT. The CDR3 loop reads CASREGGKIFYGYTF. The CDR3 coding sequence is TGTGCCAGCAGAGAAGGTGGGAAGATATTCTATGGCTACACCTTC.

The chain uses TRBV19 and TRBJ1-5; the D is unclear. From germline, CDR1 is LNHDA and CDR2 SQIVND (reference sequence). The CDR3 has 14 amino acids. Trimming stripped 5 bases from V and 3 bases from J, with 11 bases between. The CDR3 loop reads CASSFNSNNQPQHF. CDR3 bases: TGTGCCAGTAGTTTCAACAGCAACAATCAGCCCCAGCATTTT.

With regard to this clone: This sample includes further DNA sequences coding for the same CDR3. J is TRBJ2-1 and V is TRBV7-3; D could derive from TRBD1 or TRBD2 (5 bases each). From germline, CDR1 is SGHTA and CDR2 FQGTGA. This CDR3 is built from 15 residues. V was cut by 5 bases and J by 0 bases, with 11 bases left in between. The CDR3 coding sequence is TGTGCCAGCAGCCTGGGACCGAGCTCCTACAATGAGCAGTTCTTC. Amino acid sequence: CASSLGPSSYNEQFF.

This sequence joins TRBV7-9 and TRBJ2-3; TRBD2 matches 9 bases. J lost 2 bases, V lost 1 base, and 7 bases had no gene match. Germline V gene lookup returns CDR1 SEHNR and CDR2 FQNEAQ (reference sequence). The CDR3 runs 17 residues. CDR3 sequence reads: CASSLGVAGAYTDTQYF. As DNA, the CDR3 is TGTGCCAGCAGCTTAGGGGTAGCGGGGGCCTACACAGATACGCAGTATTTT.

V gene TRBV5-1 combines with J gene TRBJ2-3, with 13 bases lining up with TRBD2. V gave up 6 bases and J gave up 0 bases; unmatched junction bases: 4. Germline values: CDR1 SGHRS, CDR2 YFSETQ. The CDR3 totals 16 residues. The DNA for the CDR3 is TGCGCCAGCAACAAGGGACTAGCGGGAAGCACAGATACGCAGTATTTT. Translating gives CASNKGLAGSTDTQYF.

The chain uses TRBV6-5 and TRBJ2-7; maybe TRBD1 (6 bases). There are 14 residues in the CDR3. CDR1 is MNHEY, CDR2 SVGAGI, per germline. Trimming left V 2 bases short and J 1 base short, with 9 bases between. CDR3 region: CASSYLDSSYEQYF. The CDR3 nucleotides read TGTGCCAGCAGTTACCTGGACAGTTCCTACGAGCAGTACTTC.

This chain joins TRBV19 and TRBJ2-7; TRBD1 agrees at 8 bases. V was pared by 5 bases and J by 3 bases, with 3 bases of the junction left unmatched. The CDR3 is 13 residues long. The V gene's germline CDR1 is LNHDA and CDR2 SQIVND (reference sequence). Here the CDR3 reads CASSGTGSYEQYF. As DNA, the CDR3 is TGTGCCAGTAGTGGGACAGGAAGCTACGAGCAGTACTTC.

The chain joins TRBV23-1 to TRBJ2-7, with D perhaps TRBD1 (6 bases). TRBV23-1 is an ORF; its function is uncertain. The CDR3 consists of 17 residues. V was shortened by 2 bases and J by 0 bases, with 17 bases between the two germline ends. The CDR3 bases are TGCGCCAGCAGTCAACCCCCTGTAAACAGGGCCTCCTACGAGCAGTACTTC. Translated: CASSQPPVNRASYEQYF.

The rearrangement links TRBV7-8 to TRBJ1-2; TRBD1 is a possible D gene (5 bases). Germline CDR1 SGHVS, CDR2 FQNEAQ. The CDR3 is 15 amino acids. The germline V and J ends were trimmed by 1 base and 9 bases, with 18 bases remaining between them. The CDR3 coding sequence is TGTGCCAGCAGCTTAGATTCAGGGCCATCACTGCGCTACACCTTC. Encoded protein: CASSLDSGPSLRYTF.

V is TRBV4-1 and J is TRBJ2-7; D tentatively reads TRBD1 or TRBD2 (5 bases each). Germline V gives CDR1 MGHRA, CDR2 YSYEKL. The CDR3 sequence is 15 residues long. The V gene lost 3 bases and the J gene lost 2 bases, with 14 bases spanning the gap. This chain's CDR3 is CASSHTRDPTYEQYF. The CDR3 DNA reads as TGCGCCAGCAGCCACACCCGGGACCCAACCTACGAGCAGTACTTC.